Below, 17 T cell receptor beta chains from the same sample are listed, as sequenced in a study of early T cells in non-severe SARS-CoV-2 infection. TCRdb reanalysed the 5' RACE reads using MiXCR and keeps one entry per CDR3 protein. The table records tens of thousands of distinct CDR3 sequences, 9.5% to 15% of them present only once. Sequenced sample: whole blood. These receptors originate from an adult who was a healthcare worker with PCR-confirmed SARS-CoV-2 infection or an uninfected control (not recorded which).

This clonotype was counted a few times. This chain connects TRBV30 to TRBJ1-2, with D possibly being TRBD1 (5 bases). This CDR3 contains 12 residues. V gave up 6 bases and J gave up 10 bases, with 18 bases separating them. Germline V gene data show CDR1 as GTSNPN and CDR2 as SVGIG (reference sequence). This CDR3 reads CACTESGTTYTF. CDR3 in DNA: TGTGCCTGCACGGAGTCCGGGACCACCTACACCTTC. The whole variable domain, filled in from reference TRBV30 and TRBJ1-2, reads SQTIHQWPATLVQPVGSPLSLECTVEGTSNPNLYWYRQAAGRGLQLLFYSVGIGQISSEVPQNLSASRPQDRQFILSSKKLLLSDSGFYLCACTESGTTYTFGSGTRLTVV.

This clonotype was found many times. CDR3 nucleotides: TGCGCCAGCAGCCAAGTGCGCGGGGCTAGCAATCAGCCCCAGCATTTT. It codes for CASSQVRGASNQPQHF. V gene TRBV4-1 combines with J gene TRBJ1-5, with TRBD1 as a possible D gene (5 bases). Germline assignment: CDR1 MGHRA and CDR2 YSYEKL. V was cut by 1 base and J by 0 bases, with 10 bases left in between. The CDR3 runs to 16 residues.

The chain uses TRBV10-3 and TRBJ2-6, with TRBD1 as a possible D gene (8 bases). This CDR3 comprises 17 residues. V shed 6 bases and J shed 0 bases, with 15 bases lying between them. In germline, CDR1 is ENHRY, CDR2 SYGVKD. This CDR3 reads CAIRGGTGYSGANVLTF. Written as DNA, the CDR3 is TGTGCCATCAGGGGAGGGACAGGCTACTCTGGGGCCAACGTCCTGACTTTC.

The chain is built from TRBV2 and TRBJ1-6, with D perhaps matching TRBD1 (6 bases). CDR1 SNHLY and CDR2 FYNNEI come from the germline V gene. This CDR3 has 13 residues. V was cut by 7 bases and J by 9 bases, with 13 bases left in between. DNA of the CDR3: TGTGCCAGCAAAGGGGGGAGGCGTTCACCCCTCCACTTT. This gives the protein CASKGGRRSPLHF. Full variable domain (outside the CDR3, taken from reference TRBV2 and TRBJ1-6): EPEVTQTPSHQVTQMGQEVILRCVPISNHLYFYWYRQILGQKVEFLVSFYNNEISEKSEIFDDQFSVERPDGSNFTLKIRSTKLEDSAMYFCASKGGRRSPLHFGNGTRLTVT.

The table lists this clonotype with a few counts. The chain joins TRBV7-3 to TRBJ2-6; TRBD2 is a possible D gene (7 bases). Trimming shortened V by 5 bases and J by 1 base, and 21 bases separated the two germline ends. The CDR3 has 19 residues. Germline V gives CDR1 SGHTA, CDR2 FQGTGA. For the CDR3, the DNA is TGTGCCAGCAGCCCGACGAACCAGGGGAGGGGGTCTGGGGCCAACGTCCTGACTTTC. Protein: CASSPTNQGRGSGANVLTF.

This clonotype was seen only a few times. This sequence joins TRBV28 and TRBJ2-1, with 9 bases fitting TRBD2. The CDR3 loop spans 16 amino acids. Trimming cost V 8 bases and J 8 bases; bases outside gene matches: 16. The germline gives CDR1 MDHEN, CDR2 SYDVKM. CDR3 sequence: CASQRFVAGAVYEQFF. The CDR3 DNA reads as TGTGCCAGCCAGCGCTTTGTAGCGGGAGCCGTCTATGAGCAGTTCTTC.

CDR3 protein: CASSWGVAKNIQYF. The DNA of the CDR3 is TGTGCCAGTAGTTGGGGAGTGGCCAAAAACATTCAGTACTTC. The chain uses TRBV19 and TRBJ2-4, with TRBD2 as a possible D gene (5 bases). This CDR3 has 14 residues. Trimming removed 5 bases from V and 1 base from J, with 9 bases in between. Germline V lookup: CDR1 LNHDA, CDR2 SQIVND (reference sequence).

This clonotype was seen more than once but under ten times. This chain uses TRBV29-1 with TRBJ2-3; no definite D call. The V gene's germline CDR1 is SQVTM and CDR2 ANQGSEA. This CDR3 has 12 amino acids. Deletions cut 2 bases from V and 4 bases from J, with 7 bases between. Here the CDR3 reads CSVELGADTQYF. The CDR3 DNA sequence: TGCAGCGTTGAACTAGGAGCAGATACGCAGTATTTT.

In its sample, this clonotype was seen a few times. The chain joins TRBV3-1 to TRBJ1-1, with D tentatively TRBD1 (5 bases). Trimming removed 5 bases from V and 0 bases from J, with 22 bases in between. Germline values: CDR1 LGHDT, CDR2 YNNKEL (reference sequence). CDR3 length: 18 residues. DNA for the CDR3: TGTGCCAGCAGCTTTTTCTGGGGTAAGGGGTCCATGAACACTGAAGCTTTCTTT. Residues: CASSFFWGKGSMNTEAFF.

This clonotype has a count of ten or more. The CDR3 sequence is CASSAPSRAGELFF. The CDR3 DNA is TGTGCCAGTAGTGCCCCGTCTCGGGCCGGGGAGCTGTTTTTT. This chain connects TRBV19 to TRBJ2-2; D remains ambiguous. With 5 bases removed from V and 6 bases from J, the gap between germline ends came to 13 bases. Germline V CDR1 and CDR2: LNHDA, SQIVND (reference sequence). The length of the CDR3 is 14 residues.

The rearrangement uses TRBV2 and TRBJ2-7; 9 bases fit TRBD1. Germline loops: CDR1 SNHLY, CDR2 FYNNEI. The CDR3 spans 15 residues. The trim removed 5 bases at V and 1 base at J, leaving 6 bases unmatched. CDR3 region: CASSLDRGRSYEQYF. The CDR3 DNA is TGTGCCAGCAGTCTGGACAGGGGTCGTTCCTACGAGCAGTACTTC.

About this clonotype: Since a much larger clone is just one base distant, this may be a read error. The rearrangement links TRBV10-2 to TRBJ2-1; tentatively, D is TRBD2 (6 bases). The V end was cut by 3 bases, the J end by 6 bases, with 18 bases between. This CDR3 has 16 amino acids. Germline loops: CDR1 WSHSY, CDR2 SAAADI. The CDR3 region is CASSDHINGRVNEQFF. DNA of the CDR3: TGCGCCAGCAGTGATCATATCAACGGGAGAGTCAATGAGCAGTTCTTC.

This clonotype was found many times. The gene calls are TRBV20-1 and TRBJ2-6; D is ambiguous. With 5 bases removed from V and 2 bases from J, the gap between germline ends came to 16 bases. The CDR3 consists of 16 residues. Per germline, CDR1 DFQATT and CDR2 SNEGSKA (reference sequence). The CDR3 DNA reads TGCAGTGCTCGCGGACGGACCTCTACTGGGGCCAACGTCCTGACTTTC. Amino acid sequence: CSARGRTSTGANVLTF.

This clonotype came up a few times. This chain links TRBV7-8 with TRBJ2-7; 13 nucleotides align to TRBD2. V lost 4 bases, J lost 5 bases, and 17 bases stayed unmatched. The germline CDR1 and CDR2 sequences are SGHVS and FQNEAQ. The CDR3 is 19 amino acids. As DNA, the CDR3 is TGTGCCAGCAGCTCTACCACGTCAGGTGGACTAGCGGGAGTCCACGAGCAGTACTTC. This sequence encodes CASSSTTSGGLAGVHEQYF.

The chain employs TRBV3-1 and TRBJ1-5; D is undetermined. CDR1 and CDR2 from the germline V gene are LGHDT and YNNKEL (reference sequence). The ends were cut back, 1 base at V and 2 bases at J, with 9 bases in the middle. CDR3 size: 15 residues. In DNA form, the CDR3 reads TGTGCCAGCAGCCAAGGGACGGGCGGCAATCAGCCCCAGCATTTT. Its translation: CASSQGTGGNQPQHF.

With regard to this clonotype: A much larger clone lies one base from this, so it may be a read error. The chain's CDR3 is CASSLDLYQETQYF. The CDR3 DNA is TGTGCCAGCAGCTTAGATCTGTACCAAGAGACCCAGTACTTC. The chain is built from TRBV11-3 and TRBJ2-5; D is unresolved. Germline assignment: CDR1 SGHNT and CDR2 YENEEA. V was trimmed by 0 bases and J by 0 bases, leaving 5 bases between them. The CDR3 extends over 14 amino acids.

The chain has TRBV28 and TRBJ2-5; 10 bases line up with TRBD2. Per the germline V gene, CDR1 is MDHEN and CDR2 is SYDVKM. V shed 6 bases and J 3 bases; nucleotides not matched to a gene: 10. This CDR3 has 16 residues. The chain's CDR3 is CASSPGGSGREETQYF. DNA for the CDR3: TGTGCCAGCAGCCCCGGCGGGAGCGGGAGGGAAGAGACCCAGTACTTC. Supplemented by reference TRBV28 and TRBJ2-5, the full variable domain reads DVKVTQSSRYLVKRTGEKVFLECVQDMDHENMFWYRQDPGLGLRLIYFSYDVKMKEKGDIPEGYSVSREKKERFSLILESASTNQTSMYLCASSPGGSGREETQYFGPGTRLLVL.